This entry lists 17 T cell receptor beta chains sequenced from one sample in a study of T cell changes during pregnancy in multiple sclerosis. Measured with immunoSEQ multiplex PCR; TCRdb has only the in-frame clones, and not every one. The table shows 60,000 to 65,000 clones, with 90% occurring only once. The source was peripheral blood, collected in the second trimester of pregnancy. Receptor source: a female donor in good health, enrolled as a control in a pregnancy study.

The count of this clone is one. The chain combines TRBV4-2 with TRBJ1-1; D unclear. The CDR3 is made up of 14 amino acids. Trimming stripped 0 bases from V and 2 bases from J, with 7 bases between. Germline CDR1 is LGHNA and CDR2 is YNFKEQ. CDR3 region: CASSQDGPNTEAFF. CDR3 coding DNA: TGTGCCAGCAGCCAAGATGGGCCAAACACTGAAGCTTTCTTT.

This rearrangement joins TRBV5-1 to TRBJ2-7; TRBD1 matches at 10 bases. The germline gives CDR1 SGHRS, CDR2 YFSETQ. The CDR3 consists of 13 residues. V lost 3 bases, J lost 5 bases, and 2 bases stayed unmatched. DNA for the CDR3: TGCGCCAGCAGCTACGGACAGGGGGACGAGCAGTACTTC. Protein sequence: CASSYGQGDEQYF. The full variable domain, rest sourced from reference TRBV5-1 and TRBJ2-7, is KAGVTQTPRYLIKTRGQQVTLSCSPISGHRSVSWYQQTPGQGLQFLFEYFSETQRNKGNFPGRFSGRQFSNSRSEMNVSTLELGDSALYLCASSYGQGDEQYFGPGTRLTVT.

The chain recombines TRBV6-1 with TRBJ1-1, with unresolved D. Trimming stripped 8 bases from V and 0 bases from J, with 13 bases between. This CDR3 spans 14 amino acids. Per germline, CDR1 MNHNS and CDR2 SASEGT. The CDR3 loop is CASGLPPMNTEAFF. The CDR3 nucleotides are TGTGCCAGCGGCTTACCACCGATGAACACTGAAGCTTTCTTT.

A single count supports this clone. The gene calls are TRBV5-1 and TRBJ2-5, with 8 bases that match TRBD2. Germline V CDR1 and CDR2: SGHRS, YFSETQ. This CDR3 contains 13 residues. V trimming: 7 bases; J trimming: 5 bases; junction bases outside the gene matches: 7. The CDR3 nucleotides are TGCGCCAGCGGGACTAGGATGGGGGAGACCCAGTACTTC. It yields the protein CASGTRMGETQYF.

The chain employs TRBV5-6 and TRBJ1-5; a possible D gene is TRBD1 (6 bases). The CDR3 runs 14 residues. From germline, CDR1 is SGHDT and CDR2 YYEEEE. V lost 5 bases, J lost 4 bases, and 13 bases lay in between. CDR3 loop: CASSLGQTNQPQHF. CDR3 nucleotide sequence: TGTGCCAGCAGTTTAGGACAGACTAATCAGCCCCAGCATTTT.

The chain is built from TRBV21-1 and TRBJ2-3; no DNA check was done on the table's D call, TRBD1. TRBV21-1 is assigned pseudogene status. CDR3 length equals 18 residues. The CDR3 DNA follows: TGTGCCAGCAGCAAAAGGGGGACAGGGGGGCCGAGCACAGATACGCAGTATTTT. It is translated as CASSKRGTGGPSTDTQYF.

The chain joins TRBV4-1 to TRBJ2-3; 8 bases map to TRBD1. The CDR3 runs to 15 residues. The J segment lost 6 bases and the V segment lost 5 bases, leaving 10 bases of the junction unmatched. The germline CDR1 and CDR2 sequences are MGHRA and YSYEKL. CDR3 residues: CASSYGQGIRDTQYF. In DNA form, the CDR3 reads TGCGCCAGCAGCTATGGACAGGGAATTAGGGATACGCAGTATTTT.

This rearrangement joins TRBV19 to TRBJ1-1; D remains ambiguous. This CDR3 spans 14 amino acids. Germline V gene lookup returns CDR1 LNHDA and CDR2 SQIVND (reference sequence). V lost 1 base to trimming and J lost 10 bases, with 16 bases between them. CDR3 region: CASSIGGAAVGAFF. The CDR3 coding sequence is TGTGCCAGTAGTATAGGCGGTGCGGCGGTGGGAGCTTTCTTT. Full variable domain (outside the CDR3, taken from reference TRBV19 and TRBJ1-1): DGGITQSPKYLFRKEGQNVTLSCEQNLNHDAMYWYRQDPGQGLRLIYYSQIVNDFQKGDIAEGYSVSREKKESFPLTVTSAQKNPTAFYLCASSIGGAAVGAFFGQGTRLTVV.

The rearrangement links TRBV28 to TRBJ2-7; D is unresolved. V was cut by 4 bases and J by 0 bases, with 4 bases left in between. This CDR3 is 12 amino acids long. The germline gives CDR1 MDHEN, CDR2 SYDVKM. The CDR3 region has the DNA TGTGCCAGCAGTTCCTACTCCTACGAGCAGTACTTC. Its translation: CASSSYSYEQYF.

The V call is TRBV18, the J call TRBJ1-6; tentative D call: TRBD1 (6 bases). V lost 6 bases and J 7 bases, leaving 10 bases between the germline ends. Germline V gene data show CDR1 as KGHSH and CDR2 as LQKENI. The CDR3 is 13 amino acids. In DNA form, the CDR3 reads TGTGCCAGCTCGGCAGGGGTCAATTCACCCCTCCACTTT. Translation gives CASSAGVNSPLHF.

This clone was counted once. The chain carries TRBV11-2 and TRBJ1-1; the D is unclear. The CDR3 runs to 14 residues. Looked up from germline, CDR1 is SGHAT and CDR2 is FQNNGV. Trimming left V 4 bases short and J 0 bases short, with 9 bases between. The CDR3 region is CASSSSPLNTEAFF. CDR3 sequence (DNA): TGTGCCAGCAGCTCGTCCCCCTTGAACACTGAAGCTTTCTTT.

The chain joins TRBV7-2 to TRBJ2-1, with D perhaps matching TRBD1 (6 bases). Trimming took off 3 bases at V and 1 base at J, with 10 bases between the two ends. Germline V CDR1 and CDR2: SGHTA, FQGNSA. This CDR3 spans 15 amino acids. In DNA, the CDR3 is TGTGCCAGCAGCTTCCAGACAGGATCCTACAATGAGCAGTTCTTC. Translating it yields CASSFQTGSYNEQFF.

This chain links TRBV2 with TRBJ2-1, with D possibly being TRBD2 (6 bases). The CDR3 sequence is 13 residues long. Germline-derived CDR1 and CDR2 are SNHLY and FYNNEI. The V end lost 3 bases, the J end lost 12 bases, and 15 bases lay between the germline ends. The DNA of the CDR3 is TGTGCCAGCAGTGAGACCCGGGAGCAGGGGCAGTTCTTC. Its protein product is CASSETREQGQFF.

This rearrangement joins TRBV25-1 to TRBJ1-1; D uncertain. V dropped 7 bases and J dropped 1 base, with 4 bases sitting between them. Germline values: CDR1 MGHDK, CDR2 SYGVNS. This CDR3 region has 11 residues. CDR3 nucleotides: TGTGCCAGCATTAGGAACACTGAAGCTTTCTTT. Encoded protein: CASIRNTEAFF.

The CDR3 sequence is CASSLGGGGTQYF. The CDR3 region has the DNA TGTGCCAGCAGCTTAGGAGGGGGGGGTACCCAGTACTTC. The chain couples TRBV11-1 to TRBJ2-5; tentative D call: TRBD2 (7 bases). The germline V and J ends were trimmed by 1 base and 8 bases, with 11 bases remaining between them. CDR1 and CDR2 from the germline V gene are SGHAT and FQDESV (reference sequence). The CDR3 covers 13 residues.

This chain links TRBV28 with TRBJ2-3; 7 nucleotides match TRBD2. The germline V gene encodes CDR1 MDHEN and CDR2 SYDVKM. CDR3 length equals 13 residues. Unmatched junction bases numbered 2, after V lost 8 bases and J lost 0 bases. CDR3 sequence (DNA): TGTGCCAGCCATAGCGGGAGCACAGATACGCAGTATTTT. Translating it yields CASHSGSTDTQYF.

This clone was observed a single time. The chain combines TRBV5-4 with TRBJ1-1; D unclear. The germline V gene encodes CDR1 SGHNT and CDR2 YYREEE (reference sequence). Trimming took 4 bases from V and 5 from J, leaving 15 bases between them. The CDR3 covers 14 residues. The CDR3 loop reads CASSPKSGSTEAFF. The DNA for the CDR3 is TGTGCCAGCAGCCCCAAATCGGGGTCTACTGAAGCTTTCTTT.